The rows below give T cell receptor beta chains drawn from one sample of a study of naive and memory T cell subsets. Via MiXCR, TCRdb re-called the UMI-ligation and nested PCR reads, giving one row per CDR3 protein. The sample has roughly 100,000 distinct CDR3 sequences; roughly 15% are singletons. The sequencing sample was made of naive CD8+ T cells from blood. These receptors came from a human donor in good health. CDR3s leave out the opening cysteine and the closing phenylalanine or tryptophan. Fields, in order: CDR3 protein, V gene, D gene, J gene. D genes are given only for firm matches.

CDR3: ATSRDLVGLAGGVDEQF
V: TRBV15
D: TRBD2
J: TRBJ2-1

CDR3: ASSQGASGSSYNEQF
V: TRBV4-3
D: NA
J: TRBJ2-1

CDR3: ASGSGTTLKEQY
V: TRBV19
D: NA
J: TRBJ2-7

CDR3: ASSLDRYEQY
V: TRBV12-3/TRBV12-4
D: NA
J: TRBJ2-7

CDR3: ASSYGIGNEQF
V: TRBV7-9
D: NA
J: TRBJ2-1

CDR3: ASSQDAGDYGYT
V: TRBV4-3
D: NA
J: TRBJ1-2

CDR3: ASSLGHEAF
V: TRBV5-1
D: NA
J: TRBJ1-1

CDR3: ASSPPSTDTQY
V: TRBV13
D: NA
J: TRBJ2-3

CDR3: SVEGQGASGANVLT
V: TRBV29-1
D: TRBD1
J: TRBJ2-6

CDR3: ASSYASGGDEQF
V: TRBV6-6
D: TRBD2
J: TRBJ2-1

CDR3: ASSGGTGSSYNEQF
V: TRBV5-1
D: NA
J: TRBJ2-1

CDR3: ASSLGGQGMNTEAF
V: TRBV27
D: TRBD1
J: TRBJ1-1

CDR3: ASSSLRDRGYEQY
V: TRBV11-1
D: TRBD1
J: TRBJ2-7

CDR3: ASSLGWQGGTDTQY
V: TRBV11-2
D: NA
J: TRBJ2-3

CDR3: ASSFGGAIDTQY
V: TRBV6-5
D: TRBD2
J: TRBJ2-3

CDR3: SARVAGTYEQY
V: TRBV20-1
D: NA
J: TRBJ2-7

CDR3: ASSPESSSGNTIY
V: TRBV5-6
D: NA
J: TRBJ1-3

CDR3: ASSSTTASYEQY
V: TRBV13
D: NA
J: TRBJ2-7

CDR3: ASSLISDEQF
V: TRBV14
D: NA
J: TRBJ2-1

CDR3: SATLQDRSYNEQF
V: TRBV20-1
D: NA
J: TRBJ2-1

CDR3: ASSQFAGSYNEQF
V: TRBV4-3
D: NA
J: TRBJ2-1

CDR3: SVEGDAGSNYGYT
V: TRBV29-1
D: NA
J: TRBJ1-2

CDR3: SADRGPADTQY
V: TRBV20-1
D: TRBD1
J: TRBJ2-3

CDR3: AGRLETHEQY
V: TRBV21-1
D: NA
J: TRBJ2-7

CDR3: SVRGLPGNEQF
V: TRBV29-1
D: NA
J: TRBJ2-1

CDR3: ASSFARDRTEAF
V: TRBV6-6
D: TRBD1
J: TRBJ1-1

CDR3: ASSLNYLAPGNTIY
V: TRBV6-5
D: NA
J: TRBJ1-3

CDR3: ASSLAYMREDTQY
V: TRBV28
D: NA
J: TRBJ2-3

CDR3: SVSGSSYEQY
V: TRBV29-1
D: TRBD2
J: TRBJ2-7

CDR3: SASRTTEAF
V: TRBV20-1
D: NA
J: TRBJ1-1

CDR3: ASSPILQGRYGEQF
V: TRBV7-9
D: NA
J: TRBJ2-1

CDR3: SARGGSSYEQY
V: TRBV20-1
D: NA
J: TRBJ2-7

CDR3: SVEDSGPSYEQY
V: TRBV29-1
D: NA
J: TRBJ2-7

CDR3: SVDGLAGELFYNEQF
V: TRBV29-1
D: TRBD2
J: TRBJ2-1

CDR3: ASSPGAAKNIQY
V: TRBV18
D: NA
J: TRBJ2-4

CDR3: ASSLDNEKLF
V: TRBV28
D: NA
J: TRBJ1-4

CDR3: ASSLTPSNSPPH
V: TRBV7-6
D: NA
J: TRBJ1-6

CDR3: ASRDATYEQY
V: TRBV28
D: NA
J: TRBJ2-7

CDR3: ASSYSVLSSYNEQF
V: TRBV6-2/TRBV6-3
D: NA
J: TRBJ2-1

CDR3: ASSSPDADSNQPQH
V: TRBV11-1
D: NA
J: TRBJ1-5

CDR3: ASSGQGGYT
V: TRBV9
D: TRBD1
J: TRBJ1-2

CDR3: ASSLDLAVTGKLNYGYT
V: TRBV5-6
D: TRBD1
J: TRBJ1-2

CDR3: ASRRRGTADEQF
V: TRBV28
D: NA
J: TRBJ2-1

CDR3: ASSPPVRPGQDWEQETQY
V: TRBV7-9
D: TRBD1
J: TRBJ2-5